This T cell receptor beta chain was sequenced during a study of CD8 T cells in Susac syndrome. An input of roughly 0.5 to 1 ug of RNA was subjected to reverse transcription using random hexamers. By means of immunoSEQ multiplex PCR, TCR beta CDR3 spanning 54 Vbeta and 13 Jbeta underwent amplification. Using its own MiXCR run on the immunoSEQ multiplex PCR reads, TCRdb lists one record per CDR3 protein. The data contain around 99,000 distinct CDR3 sequences, about 96% of them singletons. This clonotype has just one count. The CDR3 is 17 amino acids. Looked up from germline, CDR1 is LNHDA and CDR2 is SQIVND (reference sequence). V shed 5 bases and J 7 bases; nucleotides not matched to a gene: 17.

The chain combines TRBV19 with TRBJ1-2, with 9 nucleotides matching TRBD1. The clonotype originates from a human donor in good health. Sequences were obtained from CD4+ T cells from PBMCs. The CDR3 nucleotides read TGTGCCAGTAGTTATACCGGGACAGGGAGTATTGTAGGTGGCTACACCTTC. This gives the protein CASSYTGTGSIVGGYTF.